The 29 T cell receptor beta chains below were found in one sample sequenced in a study of CD8 T cells in Susac syndrome. The RNA, about 0.5 to 1 ug, was put through reverse transcription using random hexamers. TCRdb itself ran the immunoSEQ multiplex PCR reads through MiXCR, one entry per CDR3 protein. This table has about 240,000 distinct CDR3 sequences, almost 97% appearing once. The specimen was CD4+ T cells from PBMCs. These receptors came from a human donor with Susac syndrome.

This clonotype occurred once. The chain has TRBV5-1 and TRBJ2-1; D gene uncertain. The CDR3 spans 20 residues. CDR1 SGHRS and CDR2 YFSETQ come from the germline V gene. V was shortened by 6 bases and J by 0 bases, with 28 bases between the two germline ends. CDR3 residues: CASNPYLNSVGKSSYNEQFF. The CDR3 DNA follows: TGCGCCAGCAACCCATATCTCAACTCTGTGGGCAAAAGCTCCTACAATGAGCAGTTCTTC.

The V call is TRBV7-2, the J call TRBJ1-5; D unclear. The CDR3 has 14 residues. V was pared by 7 bases and J by 4 bases, with 14 bases between. Germline V gene lookup returns CDR1 SGHTA and CDR2 FQGNSA. The CDR3 sequence: CASKLREENQPQHF. The CDR3 DNA follows: TGTGCCAGCAAGCTTAGGGAAGAGAATCAGCCCCAGCATTTT.

CDR3 loop: CSARGGFTSSGANVLTF. The CDR3 DNA reads as TGCAGTGCTAGAGGAGGGTTTACGAGCTCTGGGGCCAACGTCCTGACTTTC. The chain has TRBV20-1 and TRBJ2-6; TRBD2 is a possible D gene (5 bases). The CDR3 is made up of 17 amino acids. The germline gives CDR1 DFQATT, CDR2 SNEGSKA (reference sequence). Trimming pared 1 base from V and 0 bases from J, leaving 13 bases between.

This clonotype showed up just once. V and J are TRBV24-1 and TRBJ1-5, with 12 bases fitting TRBD1. Germline CDR1 reads KGHDR; CDR2 reads SFDVKD. V was pared by 2 bases and J by 4 bases, with 11 bases of the junction left unmatched. CDR3 size: 19 residues. CDR3 in amino acids: CATSDSRDRGREWNQPQHF. In DNA, the CDR3 is TGTGCCACCAGTGATTCCCGGGACAGGGGGCGCGAGTGGAATCAGCCCCAGCATTTT.

V is TRBV9 and J is TRBJ1-2; tentative D call: TRBD1 (6 bases). Germline lookup yields CDR1 SGDLS and CDR2 YYNGEE. The V and J ends lost 0 bases and 6 bases respectively, with 18 bases between them. The CDR3 contains 16 residues. The CDR3 DNA reads TGTGCCAGCAGCGTAGCTACCCTGACAGGCGACGATGGCTACACCTTC. Translated: CASSVATLTGDDGYTF.

The chain uses TRBV9 and TRBJ2-3; TRBD2 matches 9 bases. The V and J ends lost 1 base and 2 bases, in that order; junction bases with no gene match: 8. The V gene's germline CDR1 is SGDLS and CDR2 YYNGEE. This CDR3 is 17 amino acids long. Here the CDR3 DNA reads TGTGCCAGCAGCGTACCGAGCGGGAGGAAGCTCACAGATACGCAGTATTTT. It specifies CASSVPSGRKLTDTQYF.

The rearrangement links TRBV20-1 to TRBJ2-3; tentatively, D is TRBD2 (6 bases). The CDR3 spans 16 residues. The V and J ends lost 3 bases and 4 bases respectively, with 20 bases between them. Per the germline V gene, CDR1 is DFQATT and CDR2 is SNEGSKA (reference sequence). CDR3 sequence (DNA): TGCAGTGCTAGTCGGAGGGGCAAAGATTTATCAGATACGCAGTATTTT. Its translation: CSASRRGKDLSDTQYF.

In this sample, this clonotype turned up once. J is TRBJ2-5 and V is TRBV30; D is possibly TRBD2 (5 bases). Per germline, CDR1 GTSNPN and CDR2 SVGIG (reference sequence). This CDR3 contains 13 residues. The V gene lost 0 bases and the J gene lost 9 bases, with 14 bases spanning the gap. CDR3 region: CAWSVPRTGAQYF. The CDR3 nucleotides read TGTGCCTGGAGTGTACCCAGGACCGGGGCCCAGTACTTC.

The chain joins TRBV15 to TRBJ2-5, with a tentative D call TRBD1 (5 bases). Trimming took 2 bases from V and 2 from J, leaving 9 bases between them. In germline, CDR1 is LNHNV, CDR2 YYDKDF (reference sequence). The CDR3 is made up of 14 amino acids. CDR3 amino acids: CATSRQDSQETQYF. The CDR3 nucleotides are TGTGCCACCAGCAGACAAGACAGTCAAGAGACCCAGTACTTC. Full variable domain (rest looked up from reference TRBV15 and TRBJ2-5): DAMVIQNPRYQVTQFGKPVTLSCSQTLNHNVMYWYQQKSSQAPKLLFHYYDKDFNNEADTPDNFQSRRPNTSFCFLDIRSPGLGDTAMYLCATSRQDSQETQYFGPGTRLLVL.

V gene TRBV7-3 combines with J gene TRBJ2-5; D gene uncertain. The CDR3 extends over 13 amino acids. The ends were cut back, 6 bases at V and 2 bases at J, with 10 bases in the middle. Germline CDR1 and CDR2: SGHTA and FQGTGA. Here the CDR3 DNA reads TGTGCCAGCAGTTCAATCGGGCAAGAGACCCAGTACTTC. Its protein product is CASSSIGQETQYF.

The gene calls are TRBV2 and TRBJ2-7; TRBD2 matches 10 bases. Germline CDR1 is SNHLY and CDR2 is FYNNEI. V dropped 8 bases and J dropped 2; count of bases not matched to a gene: 9. CDR3 length: 15 amino acids. DNA for the CDR3: TGTGCCAGCGTTTATAGCGGGAGGCCCCCCTACGAGCAGTACTTC. Translating it yields CASVYSGRPPYEQYF.

Only a few counts were recorded for this clonotype. The chain recombines TRBV18 with TRBJ2-7, with 8 bases lining up with TRBD1. Germline assignment: CDR1 KGHSH and CDR2 LQKENI. CDR3 length: 14 residues. Trimming removed 3 bases from V and 2 bases from J; junction bases left unmatched: 3. The CDR3 DNA reads TGTGCCAGCTCACCGGGACAGGAAACCTACGAGCAGTACTTC. This translates into CASSPGQETYEQYF. Drawing the rest from reference TRBV18 and TRBJ2-7, the complete variable domain is NAGVMQNPRHLVRRRGQEARLRCSPMKGHSHVYWYRQLPEEGLKFMVYLQKENIIDESGMPKERFSAEFPKEGPSILRIQQVVRGDSAAYFCASSPGQETYEQYFGPGTRLTVT.

The genes are TRBV29-1 and TRBJ2-7; 9 positions match TRBD1. The CDR3 is 14 residues long. V gave up 5 bases and J gave up 7 bases; unmatched junction bases: 12. From germline, CDR1 is SQVTM and CDR2 ANQGSEA. CDR3 nucleotide sequence: TGCAGCGTTACAGGGGGCTCAAGGTGGGAAGAGCAGTACTTC. It translates to CSVTGGSRWEEQYF.

This clonotype appeared a single time. CDR3 nucleotide sequence: TGCAGTGCTGTTCGGACAGCCCCGTATGGCTACACCTTC. This sequence encodes CSAVRTAPYGYTF. This rearrangement joins TRBV20-1 to TRBJ1-2; D possibly corresponds to TRBD1 (6 bases). The germline CDR1 and CDR2 sequences are DFQATT and SNEGSKA (reference sequence). This CDR3 has 13 residues. V gave up 5 bases and J gave up 5 bases, with 15 bases separating them.

The chain employs TRBV7-2 and TRBJ2-7; weak D call: TRBD1 (6 bases). The CDR3 contains 14 residues. Trimming shortened V by 5 bases and J by 1 base, and 12 bases separated the two germline ends. Germline V gene sequence: CDR1 SGHTA, CDR2 FQGNSA. CDR3 sequence reads: CASSVLQGSYEQYF. The CDR3 nucleotides are TGTGCCAGCAGCGTGTTACAGGGTTCCTACGAGCAGTACTTC.

This clonotype showed up just once. The chain joins TRBV9 to TRBJ2-7; unclear D gene. V was shortened by 3 bases and J by 2 bases, with 9 bases between the two germline ends. CDR1 and CDR2 from the germline V gene are SGDLS and YYNGEE. The CDR3 spans 13 residues. In DNA, the CDR3 is TGTGCCAGCAGCGGTGGGCCCGCCTACGAGCAGTACTTC. It encodes CASSGGPAYEQYF.

The rearrangement uses TRBV30 and TRBJ2-1; D not resolved. The CDR3 totals 15 residues. Trimming shortened V by 1 base and J by 0 bases, and 10 bases separated the two germline ends. The germline V gene has CDR1 GTSNPN and CDR2 SVGIG (reference sequence). CDR3 bases: TGTGCCTGGAGTGGTAGCACGAGCTCCTACAATGAGCAGTTCTTC. Amino acids: CAWSGSTSSYNEQFF.

This sequence joins TRBV20-1 and TRBJ1-5, with no clear D. The V gene's germline CDR1 is DFQATT and CDR2 SNEGSKA (reference sequence). Between the trimmed V and J ends, which lost 7 bases and 2 bases, there was a span of 15 bases. This CDR3 has 14 amino acids. CDR3 sequence: CSVQSKMGNQPQHF. In DNA, the CDR3 is TGCAGTGTACAGAGCAAAATGGGCAATCAGCCCCAGCATTTT.

As DNA, the CDR3 is TGTGCCAGCAGTTACTCGGGAGGGAGTCCAGCTTTCTTT. It specifies CASSYSGGSPAFF. The V call is TRBV6-6, the J call TRBJ1-1; D uncertain. Germline CDR1 and CDR2: MNHNY and SVGAGI (reference sequence). Trimming shortened V by 0 bases and J by 10 bases, and 12 bases separated the two germline ends. The CDR3 consists of 13 residues.

The gene calls are TRBV15 and TRBJ1-1, with D perhaps TRBD1 (5 bases). With 3 bases removed from V and 0 bases from J, the gap between germline ends came to 8 bases. The CDR3 is 14 amino acids. Per the germline V gene, CDR1 is LNHNV and CDR2 is YYDKDF (reference sequence). CDR3 loop: CATSRTVMNTEAFF. The CDR3 coding sequence is TGTGCCACCAGCAGGACAGTCATGAACACTGAAGCTTTCTTT. The whole variable domain, remainder taken from reference TRBV15 and TRBJ1-1, is DAMVIQNPRYQVTQFGKPVTLSCSQTLNHNVMYWYQQKSSQAPKLLFHYYDKDFNNEADTPDNFQSRRPNTSFCFLDIRSPGLGDTAMYLCATSRTVMNTEAFFGQGTRLTVV.

This clonotype has only a few counts. The chain has TRBV19 and TRBJ1-1, with unresolved D. V was trimmed by 8 bases and J by 0 bases, leaving 10 bases between them. The germline gives CDR1 LNHDA, CDR2 SQIVND (reference sequence). The CDR3 contains 13 residues. The CDR3 loop reads CASSYRMNTEAFF. The CDR3 bases are TGTGCCAGTTCGTATCGGATGAACACTGAAGCTTTCTTT.

A single count supports this clonotype. The rearrangement joins TRBV15 to TRBJ1-2; TRBD1 is a possible D gene (6 bases). This CDR3 comprises 16 residues. Germline values: CDR1 LNHNV, CDR2 YYDKDF (reference sequence). With 3 bases removed from V and 3 bases from J, the gap between germline ends came to 17 bases. CDR3 loop: CATSSTRTASHYGYTF. The CDR3 nucleotides read TGTGCCACCAGCAGTACAAGGACAGCCTCCCACTATGGCTACACCTTC.

The chain combines TRBV28 with TRBJ1-1; no reliable D call. Germline loops: CDR1 MDHEN, CDR2 SYDVKM. Trimming cost V 6 bases and J 2 bases, with 13 bases left between them. This CDR3 is 14 amino acids long. The CDR3 here is CASSMQASNTEAFF. Here the CDR3 DNA reads TGTGCCAGCAGCATGCAAGCCAGTAACACTGAAGCTTTCTTT.

The CDR3 sequence is CASSQSGSGSYNEQFF. The CDR3, as DNA: TGTGCCAGCAGCCAATCGGGGTCCGGCTCCTACAATGAGCAGTTCTTC. This chain links TRBV3-1 with TRBJ2-1; D is possibly TRBD2 (5 bases). The CDR3 contains 16 residues. Trimming took 2 bases from V and 0 from J, leaving 11 bases between them. Germline CDR1 is LGHDT and CDR2 is YNNKEL (reference sequence).

This chain links TRBV30 with TRBJ1-1; unclear D gene. CDR3 length: 13 residues. V lost 1 base and J 0 bases, leaving 6 bases between the germline ends. Germline assignment: CDR1 GTSNPN and CDR2 SVGIG (reference sequence). CDR3 sequence (DNA): TGTGCCTGGAGTGCTTCAGTGAACACTGAAGCTTTCTTT. It codes for CAWSASVNTEAFF.

The genes are TRBV28 and TRBJ2-5; possibly TRBD1 or TRBD2 for D (5 bases each). This CDR3 has 13 amino acids. Per germline, CDR1 MDHEN and CDR2 SYDVKM. V was cut by 9 bases and J by 0 bases, with 11 bases left in between. Here the CDR3 DNA reads TGTGCCAGTACCGGGGCAAACCAAGAGACCCAGTACTTC. Its protein product is CASTGANQETQYF.

The chain recombines TRBV20-1 with TRBJ1-2; a weak D match, TRBD1 (5 bases). The V end lost 7 bases, the J end lost 5 bases, and 14 bases lay between the germline ends. CDR3 length: 12 amino acids. Germline CDR1 reads DFQATT; CDR2 reads SNEGSKA (reference sequence). This CDR3 reads CSVTRTSYGYTF. CDR3 coding DNA: TGCAGTGTTACCCGGACAAGTTATGGCTACACCTTC.

J is TRBJ2-3 and V is TRBV9; TRBD2 aligns across 9 bases. V lost 0 bases to trimming and J lost 3 bases; unmatched junction nucleotides: 2. CDR3 length: 15 amino acids. Germline lookup yields CDR1 SGDLS and CDR2 YYNGEE. CDR3 DNA: TGTGCCAGCAGCGTAGTAGCGGGAGCGACAGATACGCAGTATTTT. Amino acid sequence: CASSVVAGATDTQYF.

This clonotype has only one observation. The rearrangement joins TRBV3-1 to TRBJ2-3, with D possibly TRBD2 on 6 matching bases. Trimming stripped 2 bases from V and 6 bases from J, with 6 bases between. The length of the CDR3 is 12 residues. Germline CDR1 and CDR2: LGHDT and YNNKEL (reference sequence). CDR3 sequence reads: CASSQLADTQYF. The CDR3 bases are TGTGCCAGCAGCCAACTAGCGGATACGCAGTATTTT.